The text below deals with one T cell receptor beta chain. The antigen is not known. Produced via immunoSEQ multiplex PCR; TCRdb's table is partial and in-frame only. This sample has about 82,000 clones, with around nine tenths found just once. The data originate from a study of T cell responses to AZD1222 COVID-19 vaccine. Study summary: Pooled samples include second doses given at about 4 or 12 weeks. Findings and caveats of the study: The span of vaccine-associated CD4 TCRs extended across spike, with dominance at 160-218 and 743-854. White British people made up most donors, females outnumbered males, and clonal diversity was possibly underestimated. Baseline serostatus was positive in only 5 to 7 AZD1222 recipients.

Sequenced material: peripheral blood, taken on day 0 of AZD1222 vaccination. The receptor was isolated from an adult in good health.

CDR3 sequence: CASSPRTWSTDTQYF. The CDR3 DNA sequence: TGTGCCAGCAGCCCTAGGACTTGGAGCACAGATACGCAGTATTTT. This sequence joins TRBV11-2 and TRBJ2-3; TRBD2 is a possible D gene (5 bases). Trimming took 5 bases from V and 0 from J, leaving 12 bases between them. The CDR3 has 15 amino acids. CDR1 and CDR2 from the germline V gene are SGHAT and FQNNGV.